The TCR beta chain described here comes from a study of shared clonotypes between healthy human individuals. Findings of the study overall: The donor pool, a small one, limited the genetic and exposure-history diversity represented. A generally larger estimated richness was seen in naive subsets than in memory subsets.

A CD45RA+ naive subset and a CD45RA-negative memory subset were split from CD4+ cells. Using immunoSEQ multiplex PCR, the repertoire was profiled, and TCRdb retains in-frame clones only, with some absent. The sample includes more than 850,000 clones, 78% seen only once; the top ten take more than 0.45%. A word on this clone: Its target is unknown.

This CDR3 region has 15 residues. Trimming at V came to 5 bases and at J to 9 bases, leaving 7 bases not matched to a gene. The germline V gene has CDR1 MNHEY and CDR2 SVGAGI. The specimen sequenced was memory CD4+ T cells from PBMCs. Sample subset: CD45RA-negative fraction. The J gene is TRBJ2-1, the V gene TRBV6-5; 13 positions match TRBD2. This TCR derives from a man between 18 and 35 years old in good health. Some clones in this sample may be carry-over from other donors' samples. CDR3 region: CASSGTSGTSGEQFF. The CDR3 bases are TGTGCCAGCAGTGGGACTAGCGGGACCTCCGGTGAGCAGTTCTTC.